The rows below give T cell receptor beta chains drawn from one sample of a study of blood T cell repertoires in COVID-19. Assay: immunoSEQ multiplex PCR; the TCRdb copy retains only in-frame clones and omits some. The table shows about 270,000 clones, with 75% to 95% occurring only once. The sequenced sample consisted of peripheral blood. The receptors here all came from a person under 35 with COVID-19, enrolled during active disease. The CDR3 runs from the conserved cysteine through the conserved F or W.

J | V | CDR3
TRBJ1-1 | TRBV5-1 | CASSLQGPTNTEAFF
TRBJ2-7 | TRBV13 | CASSSLFRSGIGEQYF
TRBJ2-7 | TRBV16 | CASSRLGGAYEQYF
TRBJ2-7 | TRBV5-6 | CASSLDRSSYEQYF
TRBJ1-4 | TRBV7-2 | CASSSPGFRKLFF
TRBJ2-2 | TRBV29-1 | CSVLTTGGTGELFF
TRBJ1-3 | TRBV28 | CASSPLSSGNTIYF
TRBJ2-5 | TRBV3-1/TRBV3-2 | CASSQGVTSGTQYF
TRBJ1-2 | TRBV10-1 | CASSVPGGTGGGGGGYGYTF
TRBJ1-2 | TRBV19 | CASSMSSRGLDGYTF
TRBJ2-2 | TRBV9 | CASSRGPDTGELFF
TRBJ1-2 | TRBV27 | CASSYSSAGYGYTF